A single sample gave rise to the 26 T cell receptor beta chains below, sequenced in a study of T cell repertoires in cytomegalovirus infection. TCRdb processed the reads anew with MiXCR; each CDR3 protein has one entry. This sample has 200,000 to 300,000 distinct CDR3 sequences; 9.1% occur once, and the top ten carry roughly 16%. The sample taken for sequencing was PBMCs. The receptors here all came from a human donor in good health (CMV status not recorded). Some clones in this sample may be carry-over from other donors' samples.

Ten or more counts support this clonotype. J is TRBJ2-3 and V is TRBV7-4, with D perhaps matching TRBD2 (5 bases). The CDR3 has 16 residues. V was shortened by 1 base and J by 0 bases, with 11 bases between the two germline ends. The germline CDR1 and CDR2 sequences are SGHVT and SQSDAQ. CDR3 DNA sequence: TGTGCCAGCAGCTTAGTCGGACTGGTTAGCACAGATACGCAGTATTTT. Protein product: CASSLVGLVSTDTQYF.

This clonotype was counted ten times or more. The CDR3 DNA reads TGCAGTGCTAGTCGCGTCACCGGGGAGCTGTTTTTT. Its protein product is CSASRVTGELFF. The chain combines TRBV20-1 with TRBJ2-2; D remains unclear. The length of the CDR3 is 12 residues. The germline CDR1 and CDR2 sequences are DFQATT and SNEGSKA (reference sequence). Between the trimmed V and J ends, which lost 3 bases and 4 bases, there was a span of 6 bases.

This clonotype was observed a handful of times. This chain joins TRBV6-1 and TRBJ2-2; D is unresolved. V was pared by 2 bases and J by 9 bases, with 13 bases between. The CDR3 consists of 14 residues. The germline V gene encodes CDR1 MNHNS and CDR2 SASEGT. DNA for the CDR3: TGTGCCAGCAGTGAAATTGGGCGCGGCCGGGAGCTGTTTTTT. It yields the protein CASSEIGRGRELFF.

The CDR3 nucleotides read TGCGCCAGCAGCTTTTCTATTGGCACTGAAGCTTTCTTT. Translation: CASSFSIGTEAFF. The rearrangement uses TRBV5-1 and TRBJ1-1; D unclear. Germline CDR1 SGHRS, CDR2 YFSETQ. The V and J ends lost 2 bases and 4 bases respectively, with 9 bases between them. This CDR3 has 13 residues. Together with reference TRBV5-1 and TRBJ1-1, the CDR3 gives the full variable domain: KAGVTQTPRYLIKTRGQQVTLSCSPISGHRSVSWYQQTPGQGLQFLFEYFSETQRNKGNFPGRFSGRQFSNSRSEMNVSTLELGDSALYLCASSFSIGTEAFFGQGTRLTVV.

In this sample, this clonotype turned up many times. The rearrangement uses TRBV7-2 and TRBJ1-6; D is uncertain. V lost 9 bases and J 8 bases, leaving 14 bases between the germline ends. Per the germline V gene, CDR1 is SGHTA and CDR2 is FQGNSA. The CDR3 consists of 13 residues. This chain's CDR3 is CASHLGLDSPLHF. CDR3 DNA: TGTGCCAGTCACTTGGGGTTGGATTCACCCCTCCACTTT. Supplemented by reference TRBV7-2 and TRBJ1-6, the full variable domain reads GAGVSQSPSNKVTEKGKDVELRCDPISGHTALYWYRQSLGQGLEFLIYFQGNSAPDKSGLPSDRFSAERTGGSVSTLTIQRTQQEDSAVYLCASHLGLDSPLHFGNGTRLTVT.

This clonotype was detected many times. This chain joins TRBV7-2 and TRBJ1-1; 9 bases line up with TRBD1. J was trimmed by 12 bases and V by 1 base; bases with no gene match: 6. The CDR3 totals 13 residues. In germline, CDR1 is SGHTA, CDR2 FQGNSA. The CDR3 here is CASSLDRGRETFF. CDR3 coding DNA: TGTGCCAGCAGCTTAGACAGGGGGCGAGAAACTTTCTTT.

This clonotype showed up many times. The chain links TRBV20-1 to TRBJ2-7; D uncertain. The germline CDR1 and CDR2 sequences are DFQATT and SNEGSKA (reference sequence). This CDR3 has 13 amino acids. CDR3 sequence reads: CSVPTDGFYEQYF. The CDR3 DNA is TGCAGCGTACCTACGGACGGTTTTTACGAGCAGTACTTC.

The CDR3 region is CASIVAGGETQYF. In DNA, the CDR3 is TGTGCCAGCATAGTTGCGGGGGGAGAGACCCAGTACTTC. The genes are TRBV7-2 and TRBJ2-5, with TRBD2 identical over 8 bases. With 7 bases clipped from V and 4 bases from J, the junction kept 5 bases outside the gene matches. Looked up from germline, CDR1 is SGHTA and CDR2 is FQGNSA. The CDR3 spans 13 residues. The full variable domain, its missing parts supplied by reference TRBV7-2 and TRBJ2-5, is GAGVSQSPSNKVTEKGKDVELRCDPISGHTALYWYRQSLGQGLEFLIYFQGNSAPDKSGLPSDRFSAERTGGSVSTLTIQRTQQEDSAVYLCASIVAGGETQYFGPGTRLLVL.

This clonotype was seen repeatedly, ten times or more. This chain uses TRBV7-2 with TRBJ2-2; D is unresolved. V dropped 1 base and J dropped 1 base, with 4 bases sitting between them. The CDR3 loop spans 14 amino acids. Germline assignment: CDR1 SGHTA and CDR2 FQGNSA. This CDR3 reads CASSLDGNTGELFF. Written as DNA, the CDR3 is TGTGCCAGCAGCTTAGACGGGAACACCGGGGAGCTGTTTTTT.

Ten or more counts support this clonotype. As DNA, the CDR3 is TGTGCCAGCAGCTTAAACACCAGAAGTGGAAACACCATATATTTT. It encodes CASSLNTRSGNTIYF. This chain connects TRBV7-8 to TRBJ1-3; no clear D gene. CDR1 SGHVS and CDR2 FQNEAQ come from the germline V gene. This CDR3 comprises 15 residues. V was cut by 2 bases and J by 3 bases, with 11 bases left in between.

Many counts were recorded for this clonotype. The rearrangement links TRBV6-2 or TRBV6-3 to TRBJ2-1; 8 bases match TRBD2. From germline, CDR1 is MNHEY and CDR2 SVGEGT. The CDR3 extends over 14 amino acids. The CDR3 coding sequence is TGTGTCTCAGGGGCAAGCGGGAGTAGAAATGAGCAGTTCTTC. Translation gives CVSGASGSRNEQFF.

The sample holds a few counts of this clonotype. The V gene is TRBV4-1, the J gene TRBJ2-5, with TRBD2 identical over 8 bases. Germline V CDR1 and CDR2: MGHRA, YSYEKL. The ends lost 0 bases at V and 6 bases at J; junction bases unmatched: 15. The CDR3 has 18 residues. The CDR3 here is CASSQDRLRGLVEQTQYF. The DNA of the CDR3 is TGCGCCAGCAGCCAAGATCGTTTGCGGGGACTAGTCGAACAGACCCAGTACTTC.

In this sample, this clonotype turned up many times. CDR3 sequence: CASSLDAQPQHF. In DNA, the CDR3 is TGTGCCAGCAGCTTAGACGCTCAGCCCCAGCATTTT. The V gene is TRBV7-9, the J gene TRBJ1-5, with D unclear. The CDR3 totals 12 residues. Looked up from germline, CDR1 is SEHNR and CDR2 is FQNEAQ (reference sequence). Trimming took 1 base from V and 6 from J, leaving 4 bases between them.

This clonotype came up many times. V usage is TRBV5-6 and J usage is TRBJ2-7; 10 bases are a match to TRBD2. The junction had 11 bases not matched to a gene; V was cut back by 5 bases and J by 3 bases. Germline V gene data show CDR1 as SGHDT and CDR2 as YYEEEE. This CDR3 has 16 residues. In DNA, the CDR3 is TGTGCCAGCAGTTTACCTAGCGGGAGACGAGACTACGAGCAGTACTTC. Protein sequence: CASSLPSGRRDYEQYF.

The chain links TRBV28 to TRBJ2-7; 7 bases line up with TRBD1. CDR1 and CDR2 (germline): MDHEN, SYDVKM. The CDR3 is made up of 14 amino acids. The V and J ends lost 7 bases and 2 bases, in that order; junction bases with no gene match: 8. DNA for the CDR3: TGTGCCAGCACCCTCCCGACAGGGACCTACGAGCAGTACTTC. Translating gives CASTLPTGTYEQYF. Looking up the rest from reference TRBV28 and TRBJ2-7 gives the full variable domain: DVKVTQSSRYLVKRTGEKVFLECVQDMDHENMFWYRQDPGLGLRLIYFSYDVKMKEKGDIPEGYSVSREKKERFSLILESASTNQTSMYLCASTLPTGTYEQYFGPGTRLTVT.

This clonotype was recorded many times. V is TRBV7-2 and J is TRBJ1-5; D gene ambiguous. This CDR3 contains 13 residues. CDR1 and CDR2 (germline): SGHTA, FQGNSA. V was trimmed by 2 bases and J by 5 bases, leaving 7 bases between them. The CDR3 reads CASSLWSDQPQHF. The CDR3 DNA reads TGTGCCAGCAGCTTATGGAGTGATCAGCCCCAGCATTTT.

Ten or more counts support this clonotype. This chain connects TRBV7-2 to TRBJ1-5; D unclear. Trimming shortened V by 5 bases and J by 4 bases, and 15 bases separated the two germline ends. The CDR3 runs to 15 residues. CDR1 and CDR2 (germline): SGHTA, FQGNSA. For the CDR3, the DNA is TGTGCCAGCAGCCCGAGGACGGGGATTAATCAGCCCCAGCATTTT. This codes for CASSPRTGINQPQHF.

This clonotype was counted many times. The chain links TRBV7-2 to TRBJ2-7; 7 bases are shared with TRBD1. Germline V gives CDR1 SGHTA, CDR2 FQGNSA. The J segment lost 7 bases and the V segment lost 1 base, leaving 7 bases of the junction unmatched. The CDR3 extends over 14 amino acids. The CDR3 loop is CASSLVKGAREQYF. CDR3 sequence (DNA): TGTGCCAGCAGCTTAGTCAAGGGGGCGCGGGAGCAGTACTTC.

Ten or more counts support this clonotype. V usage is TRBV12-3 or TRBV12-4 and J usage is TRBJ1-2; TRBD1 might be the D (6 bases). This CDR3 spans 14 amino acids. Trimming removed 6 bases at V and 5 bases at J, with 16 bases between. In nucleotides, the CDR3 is TGTGCCAGCAGCTCCCTCGGGACATCATATGGCTACACCTTC. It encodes CASSSLGTSYGYTF.

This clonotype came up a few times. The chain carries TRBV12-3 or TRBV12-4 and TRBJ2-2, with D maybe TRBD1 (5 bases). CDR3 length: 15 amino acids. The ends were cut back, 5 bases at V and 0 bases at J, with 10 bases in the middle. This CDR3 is CASSMGPPNTGELFF. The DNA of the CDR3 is TGTGCCAGCAGTATGGGGCCGCCGAACACCGGGGAGCTGTTTTTT.

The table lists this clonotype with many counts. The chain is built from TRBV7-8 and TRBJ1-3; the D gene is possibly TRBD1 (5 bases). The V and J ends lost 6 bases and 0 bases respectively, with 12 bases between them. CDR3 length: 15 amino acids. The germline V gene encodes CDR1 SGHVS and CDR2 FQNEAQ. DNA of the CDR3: TGTGCCAGCAGGGAACTGACAGTCTCTGGAAACACCATATATTTT. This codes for CASRELTVSGNTIYF.

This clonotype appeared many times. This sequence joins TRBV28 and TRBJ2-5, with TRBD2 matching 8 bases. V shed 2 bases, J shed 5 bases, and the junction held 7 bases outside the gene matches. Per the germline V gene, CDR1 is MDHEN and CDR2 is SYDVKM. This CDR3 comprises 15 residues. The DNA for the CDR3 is TGTGCCAGCAGTTTACTTTCCGGGGGGGGGGAGACCCAGTACTTC. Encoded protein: CASSLLSGGGETQYF. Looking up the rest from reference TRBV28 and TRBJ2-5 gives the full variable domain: DVKVTQSSRYLVKRTGEKVFLECVQDMDHENMFWYRQDPGLGLRLIYFSYDVKMKEKGDIPEGYSVSREKKERFSLILESASTNQTSMYLCASSLLSGGGETQYFGPGTRLLVL.

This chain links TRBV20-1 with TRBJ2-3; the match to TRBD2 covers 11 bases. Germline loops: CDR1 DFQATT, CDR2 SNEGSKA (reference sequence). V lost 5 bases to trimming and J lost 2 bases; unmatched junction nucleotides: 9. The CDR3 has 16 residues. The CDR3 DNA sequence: TGCAGTGCTCGAAAACTAGCGGGGGTTAACACAGATACGCAGTATTTT. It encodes CSARKLAGVNTDTQYF.

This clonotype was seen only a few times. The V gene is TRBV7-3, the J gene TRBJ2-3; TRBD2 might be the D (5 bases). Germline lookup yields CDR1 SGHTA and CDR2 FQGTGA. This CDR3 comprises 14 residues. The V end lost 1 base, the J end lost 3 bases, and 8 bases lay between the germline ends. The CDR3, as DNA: TGTGCCAGCAGCTTAAACCCGGGGACAGATACGCAGTATTTT. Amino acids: CASSLNPGTDTQYF.

The CDR3: CSAPGSTEAFF. In nucleotides, the CDR3 is TGCAGCGCTCCAGGGAGCACTGAAGCTTTCTTT. The gene calls are TRBV29-1 and TRBJ1-1; a weak D match, TRBD1 (5 bases). Trimming took off 7 bases at V and 4 bases at J, with 10 bases between the two ends. Germline V lookup: CDR1 SQVTM, CDR2 ANQGSEA. The CDR3 has 11 amino acids.

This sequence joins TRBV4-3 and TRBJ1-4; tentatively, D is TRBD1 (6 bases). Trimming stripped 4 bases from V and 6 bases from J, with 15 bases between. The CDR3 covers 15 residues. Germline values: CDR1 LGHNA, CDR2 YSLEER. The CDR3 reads CASSPRQGQYEKLFF. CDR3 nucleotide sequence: TGCGCCAGCAGCCCGCGGCAGGGGCAGTATGAAAAACTGTTTTTT.